Given below is one T cell receptor (beta chain) in context. Its target is not known. 5' RACE with UMI labels generated the TRB cDNA libraries. TCRdb reprocessed the 5' RACE reads and reports one entry per CDR3 protein, with no DNA. The sample table includes tens of thousands of distinct CDR3 sequences. The CDR3 totals 13 residues. CDR1 is ENHRY, CDR2 SYGVKD, per germline. This sample stems from a study of CXCR3-negative and CXCR3-positive naive CD8 T cells. Study-wide context: Summed over all libraries, TRB reads came to roughly 150 million, with about 1.5 +/- 0.3 million per library.

Findings and limits, study-wide: Partly lower CXCR3 expression followed cryopreservation, and most assays relied on fresh PBMCs. CXCR3-expressing naive cells carried TRB CDR3s more hydrophobic than those of CXCR3-negative naive cells.

The sequenced material came from naive CXCR3+ CD8+ T cells from blood. Subset specified: CD45RO-CCR7+CD27+CD95- naive CD8+ T cells expressing CXCR3 (TNR3+). The origin of this receptor is a human donor in good health. Some clones in this sample may be carry-over from other donors' samples. The chain combines TRBV10-3 with TRBJ1-1. The CDR3 sequence: CATRGALNTEAFF.